What follows describes a single TCR beta chain. Antigen: not known. A much larger clonotype is one base distant, so this may be a read error. It is likely a read error, because the conserved phenylalanine at the end of the CDR3 is missing. The sample belongs to a study of molecular identifiers for immune sequencing clone quantification. TCRdb reprocessed the PCR reads with MiXCR, giving one entry per CDR3 protein. This sample has 550,000 to 750,000 distinct CDR3 sequences, with 15% to 20% found just once. Sorted naive CD8 T cells, roughly 19,000 to 1,100,000, were sequenced from 10%, 30% or 50% RNA. The authors sorted naive CD8 T cells as CD8+CD4-CCR7+CD45RA+. Study results and limitations: The share of molecules held by clones above 20 RNA copies was over 99% in effector cells and under 1% in naive cells.

The germline CDR1 and CDR2 sequences are LNHNV and YYDKDF (reference sequence). V dropped 0 bases and J dropped 0 bases, with 13 bases sitting between them. The CDR3 is 17 amino acids. Source material: naive CD8+ T cells from blood, with Jurkat cell RNA spiked in. Subset: FACS-sorted CD8+CD4-CCR7+CD45RA+ naive T cells. The chain is built from TRBV15 and TRBJ2-3; weak D call: TRBD2 (6 bases). This receptor was taken from a human donor in good health. Some libraries in this study had Jurkat cell RNA spiked in. The DNA of the CDR3 is TGTGCCACCAGCAGAGAGTCACCGGAGGGTAGCACAGATACGCAGTATTCT. Translation: CATSRESPEGSTDTQYS.